This entry is about one T cell receptor (beta chain). Per the germline V gene, CDR1 is SGHNT and CDR2 is YENEEA. This CDR3 region has 17 residues. V gave up 5 bases and J gave up 3 bases; unmatched junction bases: 7. This entry belongs to a study of blood T cell repertoires in COVID-19. Study summary: Whether acute or convalescent, the COVID-19 samples came from the United States, Italy and Spain.

Study processing details: Estimates of nucleated cell counts were drawn from the amplification of reference gene primers. Sequencing was performed with immunoSEQ multiplex PCR; in TCRdb, only in-frame clones are kept and a portion is missing. The V and J calls and clone size come from that table; D and trimming were worked out from the DNA. This table holds more than 300,000 clones, 90% found once. The chain uses TRBV11-3 and TRBJ2-2; TRBD1 matches at 12 bases. This sequence originates from a woman in her thirties who had been exposed to COVID-19. Specimen: PBMCs or T cells enriched from blood (not recorded which). CDR3 coding DNA: TGTGCCAGCAGCCTCTTAGGGGACAGGGGGCACACCGGGGAGCTGTTTTTT. Its translation: CASSLLGDRGHTGELFF. Based on the CDR3 plus reference TRBV11-3 and TRBJ2-2, the full variable domain is EAGVVQSPRYKIIEKKQPVAFWCNPISGHNTLYWYLQNLGQGPELLIRYENEEAVDDSQLPKDRFSAERLKGVDSTLKIQPAELGDSAVYLCASSLLGDRGHTGELFFGEGSRLTVL.